These 7 T cell receptor beta chains were sequenced from one sample in a study of blood T cell repertoires in COVID-19. The table came from immunoSEQ multiplex PCR; TCRdb's copy has only in-frame clones and leaves some out. The sample carries fewer than 450,000 clones, over 70% recorded once. Sequenced sample: peripheral blood. The receptor source for this set is a woman in her forties or fifties with COVID-19, enrolled during active disease.

This chain links TRBV5-1 with TRBJ2-5, with 10 bases identical to TRBD2. The CDR3 consists of 15 residues. Germline V gene data show CDR1 as SGHRS and CDR2 as YFSETQ. V gave up 1 base and J gave up 5 bases; unmatched junction bases: 5. The CDR3 loop reads CASSLLAGAWETQYF. DNA of the CDR3: TGCGCCAGCAGCTTGCTAGCGGGAGCCTGGGAGACCCAGTACTTC.

The chain uses TRBV11-2 and TRBJ2-5, with 9 bases matching TRBD2. CDR3 size: 16 residues. From germline, CDR1 is SGHAT and CDR2 FQNNGV. Germline trimming cut 4 bases from V and 5 bases from J; bases unmatched to any gene: 11. The CDR3 DNA follows: TGTGCCAGCAGCTGGGGACTAGCTTTTAAATCGGAGACCCAGTACTTC. It translates to CASSWGLAFKSETQYF.

The chain recombines TRBV3-1 (or the pseudogene TRBV3-2) with TRBJ2-1; 7 nucleotides align to TRBD2. This CDR3 has 18 amino acids. The germline V gene encodes CDR1 LGHDT and CDR2 YNNKEL (reference sequence). After removal of 1 base from V and 0 bases from J, the junction contained 9 bases not matched to a gene. CDR3 loop: CASSQVWGGTASYNEQFF. The CDR3 nucleotides are TGTGCCAGCAGCCAAGTTTGGGGAGGGACGGCCTCCTACAATGAGCAGTTCTTC.

This chain uses TRBV11-2 with TRBJ2-1, with D tentatively TRBD2 (6 bases). Germline V gene data show CDR1 as SGHAT and CDR2 as FQNNGV. This CDR3 has 15 amino acids. Trimming took 3 bases from V and 2 from J, leaving 11 bases between them. The CDR3 DNA sequence: TGTGCCAGCAGCTTTGGGACTGGGGCCTACAATGAGCAGTTCTTC. Translating it yields CASSFGTGAYNEQFF.

The chain recombines TRBV5-1 with TRBJ2-7; perhaps TRBD2 as D (7 bases). The germline V gene has CDR1 SGHRS and CDR2 YFSETQ. There are 16 residues in the CDR3. Trimming removed 4 bases from V and 7 bases from J, with 24 bases in between. The CDR3 loop is CASSPGGIQIYMEQYF. CDR3 DNA: TGCGCCAGCAGCCCGGGGGGCATCCAAATTTATATGGAGCAGTACTTC.

This sequence joins TRBV7-9 and TRBJ1-1, with a possible D match to TRBD1 (5 bases). From germline, CDR1 is SEHNR and CDR2 FQNEAQ (reference sequence). The germline V and J ends were trimmed by 2 bases and 1 base, with 11 bases remaining between them. CDR3 length: 15 amino acids. CDR3 amino acids: CASSLYSGRNTEAFF. CDR3 DNA sequence: TGTGCCAGCAGCTTATACTCAGGGCGGAACACTGAAGCTTTCTTT. Drawing the rest from reference TRBV7-9 and TRBJ1-1, the complete variable domain is DTGVSQNPRHKITKRGQNVTFRCDPISEHNRLYWYRQTLGQGPEFLTYFQNEAQLEKSRLLSDRFSAERPKGSFSTLEIQRTEQGDSAMYLCASSLYSGRNTEAFFGQGTRLTVV.

This chain joins TRBV7-8 and TRBJ2-1; tentative D call: TRBD1 (5 bases). The V and J ends lost 1 base and 5 bases respectively, with 12 bases between them. Germline V gene data show CDR1 as SGHVS and CDR2 as FQNEAQ. The CDR3 consists of 15 residues. CDR3 protein: CASSLEGQPDNEQFF. Written as DNA, the CDR3 is TGTGCCAGCAGCTTAGAGGGGCAGCCCGACAATGAGCAGTTCTTC.